This TCR beta chain was recorded in a study of shared clonotypes between healthy human individuals. Every donor was a Caucasian adult from Nashville, Tennessee. The CDR3 runs to 13 residues. The germline CDR1 and CDR2 sequences are SGHRS and YFSETQ. With V trimmed by 4 bases and J by 6 bases, 5 bases remained unmatched. As regards this clone: This sample also contains other DNA sequences that code for the same CDR3.

It was at deep level that the assay was run. Several immunoSEQ 96-well plates shared each subset's DNA, each plate a replicate. The protocol was immunoSEQ multiplex PCR, while the TCRdb copy is restricted to in-frame clones and leaves out a portion. The sample shows some 2.3 million clones, more than 80% of them seen only once. The sequence derives from a man between 18 and 35 years old in good health. Some clones in this sample may be carry-over from other donors' samples. J is TRBJ2-7 and V is TRBV5-1; 9 bases align to TRBD1. Material: naive CD4+ T cells from PBMCs. As to subset: CD45RA+ positively selected. In DNA, the CDR3 is TGCGCCAGCAGCCTCCAGGACAGGGGCGAGCAGTACTTC. The encoded protein is CASSLQDRGEQYF.